This TCR beta chain was found in a study of cytomegalovirus exposure and HLA in healthy donors. Study observations and caveats: Confirmation was obtained in vitro that a few CMV-associated chains are specific for CMV antigens.

A note on this clone: Its antigen is unidentified.

The PCR made use of 60 Vbeta and 13 Jbeta primers. Produced via immunoSEQ multiplex PCR; TCRdb's table is partial and in-frame only. Its table records 45,000 to 55,000 clones. V lost 2 bases, J lost 7 bases, and 9 bases lay in between. The CDR3 totals 13 residues. From germline, CDR1 is SGHTA and CDR2 FQGTGA. Sequences were obtained from PBMCs. The clonotype was recovered from a man in his forties or fifties in good health and CMV-seropositive. This chain connects TRBV7-3 to TRBJ1-5, with a possible D match to TRBD1 (5 bases). CDR3 nucleotides: TGTGCCAGCAGCTTACAGGGTGGCCAGCCCCAGCATTTT. This translates into CASSLQGGQPQHF. Full variable domain (missing parts from reference TRBV7-3 and TRBJ1-5): GAGVSQTPSNKVTEKGKYVELRCDPISGHTALYWYRQSLGQGPEFLIYFQGTGAADDSGLPNDRFFAVRPEGSVSTLKIQRTERGDSAVYLCASSLQGGQPQHFGDGTRLSIL.